A single TCR beta chain is shown here with its context. No antigen is known for it. This specimen comes from a study of shared clonotypes between healthy human individuals. Across the study: Each donor had three CD4 naive, three CD4 memory, two CD8 naive and one CD8 memory plate.

The study, taken as a whole, reports: Clonotype sharing across donors was expected to vary with sequencing depth. Between a few donors, naive CD4 clonotypes were shared at a level of around 5.2%. Some clonotypes were shared by all four sorted-subset donors, while others were not shared. The non-shared ones had lower generation probabilities than the shared ones.

Naive-designated CD8 cells lacked CD45RO, were positively enriched for CCR7, and omitted terminally differentiated effector memory CD45RA+ cells. The table came from immunoSEQ multiplex PCR; TCRdb's copy has only in-frame clones and leaves some out. Among some 2,000,000 clones, about 95% were seen once, and the ten largest hold about 1.1%. The junction had 9 bases not matched to a gene; V was cut back by 3 bases and J by 5 bases. The CDR3 is made up of 15 amino acids. Per the germline V gene, CDR1 is SEHNR and CDR2 is FQNEAQ (reference sequence). This clonotype originated in a man aged 18 to 35 in good health. V usage is TRBV7-9 and J usage is TRBJ2-7, with 8 bases aligning to TRBD1. The specimen was naive CD8+ T cells sorted from blood. CDR3 region: CASSFFVTGVDEQYF. DNA for the CDR3: TGTGCCAGCAGCTTTTTTGTGACAGGGGTCGACGAGCAGTACTTC.